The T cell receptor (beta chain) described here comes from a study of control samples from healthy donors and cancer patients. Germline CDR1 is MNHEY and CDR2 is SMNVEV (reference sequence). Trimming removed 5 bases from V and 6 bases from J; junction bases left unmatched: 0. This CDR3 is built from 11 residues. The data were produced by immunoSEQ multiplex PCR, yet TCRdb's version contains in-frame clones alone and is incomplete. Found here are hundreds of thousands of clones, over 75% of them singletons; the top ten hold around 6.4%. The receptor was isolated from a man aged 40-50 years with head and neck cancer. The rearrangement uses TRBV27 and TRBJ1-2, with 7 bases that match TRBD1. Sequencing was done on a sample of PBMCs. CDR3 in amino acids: CASSTGDGYTF. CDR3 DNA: TGTGCCAGCAGTACAGGGGATGGCTACACCTTC.